The following is a T cell receptor beta chain sequence with its context. Its target is not known. These data are taken from a study of post-analysis software for immune sequencing data. Findings and limits, study-wide: With TRBV5-6, TRBV5-1 and TRBV20-1 included, about five TRBV segments were more frequent in patients than in controls.

With 4 bases removed from V and 6 bases from J, the gap between germline ends came to 11 bases. Germline CDR1 KGHDR, CDR2 SFDVKD. The CDR3 runs to 13 residues. Presence of unique molecular identifiers characterized the TCR beta cDNA libraries. TCRdb re-called the PCR reads with MiXCR, one entry per CDR3 protein. The sample lists some 700,000 distinct CDR3 sequences, 55% to 70% occurring once. Sequenced input: blood. The sequence was collected from a girl aged 2 to 9 with multiple sclerosis. This chain links TRBV24-1 with TRBJ1-2; no clear D gene. The CDR3 spells CATSDGGNDGYTF. The CDR3 nucleotides are TGTGCCACCAGTGACGGCGGGAACGATGGCTACACCTTC.